This T cell receptor beta chain was sequenced during a study of human T cells and chemical hapten exposure. About the research overall: On 2 cm by 2 cm of upper inner arm skin, sensitization was performed with 2% DPC.

Individual cDNA molecules (in the library) carried attached unique molecular identifiers. TCRdb called the RACE reads again in MiXCR, with one record for every CDR3 protein. The data show more than 90,000 distinct CDR3 sequences, about an eighth seen once. Trimming took 3 bases from V and 3 from J, leaving 7 bases between them. Per the germline V gene, CDR1 is SGHRS and CDR2 is YFSETQ. The CDR3 is 12 residues long. Time point defined: patch test 2, 6 weeks after DPC sensitization. Treatment meaning: therapeutic diphenylcyclopropenone sensitization with weekly scalp DPC. The receptor's source is a woman aged 40-49 years with alopecia areata. Some clones in this sample may be carry-over from other donors' samples. Sequencing used whole blood, obtained in connection with sensitization to the hapten diphenylcyclopropenone (DPC). The chain is built from TRBV5-1 and TRBJ2-7, with D uncertain. The CDR3: CASSSSNYEQYF. The CDR3, as DNA: TGCGCCAGCAGCTCCTCCAACTACGAGCAGTACTTC.